This T cell receptor (beta chain) appears in the sequencing data of a study of T cells in Graves' hyperthyroidism and ophthalmopathy. Study-wide results and limits: The model made its ophthalmopathy prediction, and onset followed a median approximately 6 months later. In the blood, most expanded thyroid clonotypes above 0.001 appeared as well. Patients with ophthalmopathy were separated from those with stable hyperthyroidism by a 13 V-J model.

RNA transcripts were the template for amplifying TCR beta CDR3 regions. HTBI primers were employed in a first-round RT-PCR of the TCR CDR3. TCRdb used MiXCR to reprocess the multiplex PCR reads, holding one entry per CDR3 protein. This table has roughly 570,000 distinct CDR3 sequences, around 45% appearing once. Thyroid ultrasound and orbital computed tomography, with clinical symptoms and serum thyroxine and TRAb, informed diagnoses. Germline loops: CDR1 SGHVS, CDR2 FQNEAQ. This CDR3 has 17 amino acids. Regarding this clonotype: The antigen is unknown. One junction end does not reproduce the germline sequence, and a read error may be involved.

Sequenced material: peripheral blood or thyroid tissue (not recorded which). The chain combines TRBV7-8 with TRBJ2-7; 10 nucleotides agree with TRBD1. This receptor was taken from an adult woman with Graves' disease, either hyperthyroidism or ophthalmopathy (not recorded which). CDR3 loop: CASSLATGQGDSYEQYF. The DNA of the CDR3 is TGTGCCAGCAGCCTAGCAACTGGACAGGGGGATTCCTACGAGCAGTACTTC.